These 10 T cell receptor beta chains came from one sample sequenced in a study of beta chain features in type 1 diabetes. As every portion of the isolated RNA was reverse transcribed, the sequencing read expressed TCRB transcripts. Sequencing used immunoSEQ multiplex PCR; TCRdb keeps in-frame clones, though not all of them. The data hold about 900,000 clones, with roughly a sixth observed a single time. Material: naive CD4+ T cells from blood. Receptor source: a woman younger than 35 in good health.

This clone was detected only a few times. The chain combines TRBV2 with TRBJ2-5; 10 bases match TRBD2. V was clipped by 1 base and J by 5 bases; unmatched bases: 1. The CDR3 runs to 14 residues. In germline, CDR1 is SNHLY, CDR2 FYNNEI. The CDR3: CASSEDSGRETQYF. The CDR3 coding sequence is TGTGCCAGCAGTGAAGATAGCGGGAGGGAGACCCAGTACTTC.

CDR3 region: CASSDEGLAYEQYF. The CDR3 coding sequence is TGTGCCAGCAGTGATGAGGGCCTGGCCTACGAGCAGTACTTC. The chain combines TRBV2 with TRBJ2-7; tentatively, D is TRBD2 (5 bases). V lost 3 bases, J lost 2 bases, and 11 bases lay in between. The germline V gene has CDR1 SNHLY and CDR2 FYNNEI. The CDR3 sequence is 14 residues long.

This chain joins TRBV7-9 and TRBJ1-4; 8 bases fit TRBD1. The V gene end was trimmed by 5 bases and the J gene end by 7 bases; junction bases not matched to a gene: 9. Germline V CDR1 and CDR2: SEHNR, FQNEAQ (reference sequence). This CDR3 has 15 amino acids. The CDR3 bases are TGTGCCAGCAGCCGACCACAGGGGGGAAGTGAAAAACTGTTTTTT. This encodes CASSRPQGGSEKLFF.

The rearrangement links TRBV11-2 to TRBJ1-1, with D perhaps matching TRBD1 (5 bases). The CDR3 has 15 residues. From germline, CDR1 is SGHAT and CDR2 FQNNGV. The V end lost 0 bases, the J end lost 1 base, and 9 bases lay between the germline ends. CDR3 region: CASSLEAGWNTEAFF. For the CDR3, the DNA is TGTGCCAGCAGCTTAGAGGCAGGGTGGAACACTGAAGCTTTCTTT. Supplemented by reference TRBV11-2 and TRBJ1-1, the full variable domain reads EAGVAQSPRYKIIEKRQSVAFWCNPISGHATLYWYQQILGQGPKLLIQFQNNGVVDDSQLPKDRFSAERLKGVDSTLKIQPAKLEDSAVYLCASSLEAGWNTEAFFGQGTRLTVV.

This clone was seen a few times. V and J are TRBV19 and TRBJ2-5; tentatively, D is TRBD1 (6 bases). There are 13 residues in the CDR3. Germline V gene data show CDR1 as LNHDA and CDR2 as SQIVND (reference sequence). V was clipped by 7 bases and J by 2 bases, with 11 bases between them. CDR3 sequence (DNA): TGTGCCAGTACGGTGACAGGACAAGAGACCCAGTACTTC. As protein: CASTVTGQETQYF.

The V gene is TRBV6-6, the J gene TRBJ1-1; D is unresolved. Germline V gene data show CDR1 as MNHNY and CDR2 as SVGAGI (reference sequence). CDR3 length: 14 amino acids. Deletions cut 8 bases from V and 4 bases from J, with 17 bases between. CDR3 sequence reads: CASLDVGRITEAFF. DNA of the CDR3: TGTGCCAGCCTGGATGTTGGGCGGATCACTGAAGCTTTCTTT.

The rearrangement joins TRBV29-1 to TRBJ2-3; TRBD2 matches 10 bases. This CDR3 spans 13 amino acids. Germline CDR1 is SQVTM and CDR2 is ANQGSEA. With V trimmed by 3 bases and J by 5 bases, 2 bases remained unmatched. CDR3 sequence (DNA): TGCAGCGTTGATGAGCGGGGGGGAGATACGCAGTATTTT. Translating it yields CSVDERGGDTQYF.

This clone was detected only a few times. The chain combines TRBV6-1 with TRBJ1-2; D unresolved. Germline-derived CDR1 and CDR2 are MNHNS and SASEGT. Trimming removed 4 bases at V and 0 bases at J, with 12 bases between. The CDR3 runs 15 residues. The CDR3 nucleotides read TGTGCCAGCAGTGCGAAGGGTTGGACTAACTATGGCTACACCTTC. It yields the protein CASSAKGWTNYGYTF.

This clone appeared a few times. The rearrangement uses TRBV5-4 and TRBJ1-1, with TRBD1 identical over 8 bases. Per germline, CDR1 SGHNT and CDR2 YYREEE (reference sequence). The V and J ends lost 3 bases and 1 base, in that order; junction bases with no gene match: 5. The CDR3 consists of 15 residues. CDR3 DNA: TGTGCCAGCAGCTCATACAGGGGGTCGAACACTGAAGCTTTCTTT. This sequence encodes CASSSYRGSNTEAFF.

This clone has more than one count but fewer than ten. The V gene is TRBV6-1, the J gene TRBJ1-1; 7 nucleotides match TRBD1. CDR3 length: 13 residues. Losses at the gene ends were 7 bases for V and 0 bases for J; bases not matched to a gene: 2. Germline V gene data show CDR1 as MNHNS and CDR2 as SASEGT. The CDR3 loop is CASTGQLNTEAFF. Written as DNA, the CDR3 is TGTGCCAGCACGGGACAGTTGAACACTGAAGCTTTCTTT.